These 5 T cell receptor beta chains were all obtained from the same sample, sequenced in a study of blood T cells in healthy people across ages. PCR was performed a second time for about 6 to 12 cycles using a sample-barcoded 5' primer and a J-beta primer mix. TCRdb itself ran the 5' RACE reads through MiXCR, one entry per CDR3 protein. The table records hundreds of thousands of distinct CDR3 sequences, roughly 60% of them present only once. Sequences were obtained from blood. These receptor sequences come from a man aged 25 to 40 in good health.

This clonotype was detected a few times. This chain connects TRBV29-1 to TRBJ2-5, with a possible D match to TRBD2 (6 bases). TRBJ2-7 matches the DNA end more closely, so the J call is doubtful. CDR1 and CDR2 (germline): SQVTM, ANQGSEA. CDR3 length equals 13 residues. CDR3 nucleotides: TGCAGCGTTGAAACCCCGGGGGCCTACGAGCAGTACTTC. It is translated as CSVETPGAYEQYF.

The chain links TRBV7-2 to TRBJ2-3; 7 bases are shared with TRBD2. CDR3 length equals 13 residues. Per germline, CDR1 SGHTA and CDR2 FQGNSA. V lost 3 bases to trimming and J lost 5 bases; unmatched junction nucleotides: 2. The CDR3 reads CASSFGGKDTQYF. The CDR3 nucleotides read TGTGCCAGCAGCTTCGGGGGGAAAGATACGCAGTATTTT. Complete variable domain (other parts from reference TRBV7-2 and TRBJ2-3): GAGVSQSPSNKVTEKGKDVELRCDPISGHTALYWYRQSLGQGLEFLIYFQGNSAPDKSGLPSDRFSAERTGGSVSTLTIQRTQQEDSAVYLCASSFGGKDTQYFGPGTRLTVL.

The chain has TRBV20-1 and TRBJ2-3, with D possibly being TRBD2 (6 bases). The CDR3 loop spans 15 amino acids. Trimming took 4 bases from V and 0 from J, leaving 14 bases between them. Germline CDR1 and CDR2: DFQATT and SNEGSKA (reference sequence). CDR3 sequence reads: CSATDPGLSTDTQYF. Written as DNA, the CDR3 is TGCAGTGCTACCGATCCGGGACTGAGCACAGATACGCAGTATTTT.

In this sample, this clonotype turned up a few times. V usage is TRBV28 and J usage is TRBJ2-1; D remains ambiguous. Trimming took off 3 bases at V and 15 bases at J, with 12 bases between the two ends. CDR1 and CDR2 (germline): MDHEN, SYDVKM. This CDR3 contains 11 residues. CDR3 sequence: CASSLGTVSFF. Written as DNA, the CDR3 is TGTGCCAGCAGTTTGGGTACCGTATCGTTCTTC.

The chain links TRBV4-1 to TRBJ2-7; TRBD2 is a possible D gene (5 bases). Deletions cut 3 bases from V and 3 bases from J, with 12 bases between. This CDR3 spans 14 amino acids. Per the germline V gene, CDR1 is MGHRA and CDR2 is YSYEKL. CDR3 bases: TGCGCCAGCAGCCAGCGTGGACTCGGCTACGAGCAGTACTTC. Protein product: CASSQRGLGYEQYF.